This entry lists 2 T cell receptor beta chains sequenced from one sample in a study of blood T cell repertoires in COVID-19. TCRdb's table, derived via immunoSEQ multiplex PCR, lists solely in-frame clones and lacks some. The table lists fewer than 300,000 clones, 75% to 90% of them singletons. Sequencing was carried out using peripheral blood. The receptors derive from a woman between 70 and 85 years old with active or convalescent COVID-19.

This rearrangement joins TRBV5-1 to TRBJ2-3; D possibly corresponds to TRBD2 (5 bases). Germline CDR1 reads SGHRS; CDR2 reads YFSETQ. Deletions cut 4 bases from V and 5 bases from J, with 11 bases between. CDR3 length: 13 amino acids. The CDR3 DNA reads as TGCGCCAGCAGCCGGACGGGAAAAGATACGCAGTATTTT. This sequence encodes CASSRTGKDTQYF.

The gene calls are TRBV5-1 and TRBJ2-3; 7 nucleotides line up with TRBD2. V shed 0 bases and J 4 bases; nucleotides not matched to a gene: 8. Germline V gives CDR1 SGHRS, CDR2 YFSETQ. CDR3 length: 16 residues. DNA of the CDR3: TGCGCCAGCAGCTTGGCCCCAGCGGGGTTGTCAGATACGCAGTATTTT. Its translation: CASSLAPAGLSDTQYF.